The 8 T cell receptor beta chains in this list originate from one sample, sequenced in a study of blood T cell repertoires in COVID-19. Sequenced by immunoSEQ multiplex PCR; TCRdb stores in-frame clones only, minus some. The sample holds approximately 270,000 clones; around 88% are singletons and the top ten take around 0.8%. The sample taken for sequencing was peripheral blood. These receptors all stem from a man aged 25-40 years with acute or convalescent COVID-19.

The V call is TRBV5-5, the J call TRBJ2-1; the match to TRBD2 covers 10 bases. The ends lost 4 bases at V and 0 bases at J; junction bases unmatched: 7. This CDR3 spans 17 amino acids. The germline gives CDR1 SGHKS, CDR2 YYEKEE (reference sequence). CDR3 sequence: CASSRRGLATSYNEQFF. The CDR3, as DNA: TGTGCCAGCAGCCGTCGGGGACTAGCGACCTCCTACAATGAGCAGTTCTTC.

This clone was seen just once. The chain couples TRBV6-5 to TRBJ2-2; 8 bases are shared with TRBD1. This CDR3 spans 15 amino acids. The germline gives CDR1 MNHEY, CDR2 SVGAGI. The V gene end was trimmed by 6 bases and the J gene end by 6 bases; junction bases not matched to a gene: 9. The CDR3 sequence: CASSLDRASAGELFF. In DNA form, the CDR3 reads TGTGCCAGCAGCCTGGACAGGGCTTCTGCCGGGGAGCTGTTTTTT.

J is TRBJ2-7 and V is TRBV30; D unclear. This CDR3 spans 11 amino acids. The V end lost 4 bases, the J end lost 3 bases, and 7 bases lay between the germline ends. The germline gives CDR1 GTSNPN, CDR2 SVGIG (reference sequence). CDR3 protein: CAWMRNYEQYF. As DNA, the CDR3 is TGTGCCTGGATGCGAAACTACGAGCAGTACTTC.

The rearrangement uses TRBV5-1 and TRBJ1-5; D is possibly TRBD1 (5 bases). This CDR3 contains 15 residues. CDR1 and CDR2 from the germline V gene are SGHRS and YFSETQ. Trimming stripped 4 bases from V and 4 bases from J, with 15 bases between. The CDR3 sequence is CASSKVSGENQPQHF. CDR3 coding DNA: TGCGCCAGCAGCAAAGTGTCGGGGGAGAATCAGCCCCAGCATTTT.

The J gene is TRBJ2-7, the V gene TRBV29-1; D may be TRBD2 (7 bases). This CDR3 comprises 14 residues. V lost 7 bases and J lost 2, with 18 bases in between. The V gene's germline CDR1 is SQVTM and CDR2 ANQGSEA. The CDR3 region has the DNA TGCAGCGGTAAAGGGGGGGCTGGGCCCTACGAGCAGTACTTC. Protein: CSGKGGAGPYEQYF.

The V gene is TRBV6-1, the J gene TRBJ2-5; 9 positions agree with TRBD2. This CDR3 region has 16 residues. CDR1 and CDR2 (germline): MNHNS, SASEGT. J lost 5 bases, V lost 3 bases, and 10 bases had no gene match. This CDR3 is CASSDEGGRARETQYF. The CDR3 DNA reads as TGTGCCAGCAGTGATGAAGGCGGGAGGGCCCGGGAGACCCAGTACTTC.

Here the CDR3 DNA reads TGCGCCAGCAGCCAAGTAGGCGGGAGAACCAAAAACATTCAGTACTTC. Amino acid sequence: CASSQVGGRTKNIQYF. This sequence joins TRBV4-1 and TRBJ2-4; the match to TRBD2 covers 7 bases. Germline assignment: CDR1 MGHRA and CDR2 YSYEKL. J lost 2 bases, V lost 1 base, and 5 bases had no gene match. This CDR3 comprises 16 residues.

V and J are TRBV7-9 and TRBJ1-1; 7 bases match TRBD1. Germline CDR1 SEHNR, CDR2 FQNEAQ (reference sequence). The V segment lost 8 bases and the J segment 5 bases; nucleotides outside the gene matches: 8. This CDR3 spans 13 amino acids. CDR3 sequence reads: CASEQQGPTEAFF. The CDR3 DNA follows: TGTGCCAGCGAACAACAGGGGCCTACTGAAGCTTTCTTT.